The subject of this entry is one TCR beta chain. Its target is unknown. Germline V gene lookup returns CDR1 LGHDT and CDR2 YNNKEL (reference sequence). Trimming took 5 bases from V and 5 from J, leaving 10 bases between them. The CDR3 covers 13 residues. Primers used in a second PCR of roughly 6 to 12 cycles were a sample-barcoded 5' primer and a J-beta primer mix. Each sample provided no less than 2.5 million CDR3-containing paired-end reads. TCRdb used MiXCR to reprocess the 5' RACE reads, holding one entry per CDR3 protein. The sample includes approximately 800,000 distinct CDR3 sequences, around half of them seen just once. The data belong to a study of blood T cells in healthy people across ages. Whole-study results and caveats: The recorded TCR beta diversity per million T cells decreased in a roughly linear manner with age.

Sequenced input: blood. The clonotype was recovered from a man aged 80 or over in good health. The J gene is TRBJ2-1, the V gene TRBV3-1; D gene uncertain. CDR3 nucleotides: TGTGCCAGCAGCAACCTAGTCAACAATGAGCAGTTCTTC. Translation gives CASSNLVNNEQFF.